This entry lists 5 T cell receptor beta chains sequenced from one sample in a study of T cell responses to AZD1222 COVID-19 vaccine. Some clones are missing from TCRdb's copy, which holds only in-frame ones; the method was immunoSEQ multiplex PCR. The table has fewer than 150,000 clones, 85% to 90% seen once. The sample in question was peripheral blood, obtained on day 0 of AZD1222 vaccination. These receptors were taken from an adult in good health.

This clone was recorded only once. The chain uses TRBV28 and TRBJ1-5; D perhaps matches TRBD1 (5 bases). Trimming left V 6 bases short and J 0 bases short, with 15 bases between. Per the germline V gene, CDR1 is MDHEN and CDR2 is SYDVKM. This CDR3 spans 16 amino acids. The CDR3 region is CASRTPRDYSNQPQHF. For the CDR3, the DNA is TGTGCCAGCAGAACTCCCAGGGATTATAGCAATCAGCCCCAGCATTTT.

This rearrangement joins TRBV5-5 to TRBJ1-5, with 9 bases fitting TRBD1. V dropped 4 bases and J dropped 15; count of bases not matched to a gene: 26. CDR3 length equals 18 residues. Per germline, CDR1 SGHKS and CDR2 YYEKEE (reference sequence). CDR3 in amino acids: CASSLRDRDFRETDAWHF. CDR3 sequence (DNA): TGTGCCAGCAGCCTGCGGGACAGGGACTTTCGAGAAACGGACGCGTGGCATTTT.

This clone showed up just once. The chain employs TRBV27 and TRBJ2-2; 9 bases map to TRBD2. The CDR3 spans 14 residues. Germline trimming cut 7 bases from V and 2 bases from J; bases unmatched to any gene: 2. Germline CDR1 MNHEY, CDR2 SMNVEV (reference sequence). CDR3 coding DNA: TGTGCCAGCACCCTAGCGGGAAACACCGGGGAGCTGTTTTTT. Translation gives CASTLAGNTGELFF.

The chain couples TRBV6-5 to TRBJ1-2; 11 nucleotides match TRBD1. After removal of 5 bases from V and 6 bases from J, the junction contained 2 bases not matched to a gene. Germline values: CDR1 MNHEY, CDR2 SVGAGI. The CDR3 consists of 13 residues. CDR3 loop: CASSRDRGDGYTF. In DNA, the CDR3 is TGTGCCAGCAGTCGGGACAGGGGGGATGGCTACACCTTC.

The chain uses TRBV3-1 (or the pseudogene TRBV3-2) and TRBJ1-6, with D possibly TRBD1 on 6 matching bases. Germline V gene sequence: CDR1 LGHDT, CDR2 YNNKEL (reference sequence). CDR3 length equals 14 residues. The germline V and J ends were trimmed by 2 bases and 14 bases, with 16 bases remaining between them. CDR3 region: CASSQRGTSGALHF. The CDR3 nucleotides are TGTGCCAGCAGCCAACGAGGGACAAGCGGGGCCCTCCACTTT.